These 28 T cell receptor beta chains were sequenced from one sample in a study of T-cell reconstitution after alpha-beta-depleted transplantation in children. The TCRbeta library incorporated unique molecular identifiers. A single record per CDR3 protein comes from TCRdb applying MiXCR to the PCR reads. The top ten hold about 41% of the sample, which has roughly 340,000 distinct CDR3 sequences, 15% to 20% seen once. This specimen consisted of PBMCs, mostly from graft donor cells, obtained 360 days after TCRalphabeta/CD19-depleted stem cell transplant. The source of these receptors is a male patient between 2 and 10 years old who had a stem cell transplant for acute lymphoblastic leukemia, so the T cells may come from the graft donor.

This clonotype has more than one count but fewer than ten. This chain connects TRBV30 to TRBJ1-1; D remains ambiguous. Germline V lookup: CDR1 GTSNPN, CDR2 SVGIG (reference sequence). This CDR3 spans 13 amino acids. V dropped 0 bases and J dropped 8 bases, with 13 bases sitting between them. CDR3 sequence: CAWSVFSGLEAFF. The CDR3 DNA is TGTGCCTGGAGTGTATTTTCGGGGTTGGAAGCTTTCTTT.

The chain joins TRBV7-3 to TRBJ2-1; 10 positions agree with TRBD1. The V gene's germline CDR1 is SGHTA and CDR2 FQGTGA. After removal of 5 bases from V and 6 bases from J, the junction contained 4 bases not matched to a gene. The CDR3 is 14 amino acids. The chain's CDR3 is CASSNRQGANEQFF. CDR3 DNA: TGTGCCAGCAGCAACAGACAGGGGGCCAATGAGCAGTTCTTC.

The chain is built from TRBV6-5 and TRBJ2-7; D possibly corresponds to TRBD2 (5 bases). The CDR3 spans 14 residues. CDR1 and CDR2 from the germline V gene are MNHEY and SVGAGI. Trimming removed 0 bases at V and 2 bases at J, with 8 bases between. This chain's CDR3 is CASSYSDWAYEQYF. CDR3 DNA sequence: TGTGCCAGCAGTTACTCGGACTGGGCCTACGAGCAGTACTTC.

The genes are TRBV20-1 and TRBJ2-3; D is uncertain. V lost 1 base and J lost 1, with 9 bases in between. The CDR3 runs 14 residues. In germline, CDR1 is DFQATT, CDR2 SNEGSKA (reference sequence). CDR3 amino acids: CSARAIDRTDTQYF. In DNA, the CDR3 is TGCAGTGCTAGAGCTATCGACCGCACAGATACGCAGTATTTT.

The chain carries TRBV5-1 and TRBJ2-2; TRBD2 matches at 11 bases. Germline trimming cut 1 base from V and 0 bases from J; bases unmatched to any gene: 8. Germline lookup yields CDR1 SGHRS and CDR2 YFSETQ. The CDR3 contains 19 residues. The CDR3 here is CASSLKLAGVIANTGELFF. The DNA for the CDR3 is TGCGCCAGCAGCTTGAAACTAGCGGGAGTCATCGCGAACACCGGGGAGCTGTTTTTT.

A few counts support this clonotype. The DNA for the CDR3 is TGTGCCAGCAGTTTTAGTTCCGGGGGGCCCTACGAGCAGTACTTC. Translation gives CASSFSSGGPYEQYF. V is TRBV28 and J is TRBJ2-7; a weak D match, TRBD2 (7 bases). Trimming cost V 3 bases and J 2 bases, with 14 bases left between them. Germline V gives CDR1 MDHEN, CDR2 SYDVKM. The CDR3 length is 15 residues.

This clonotype has a handful of counts. Written as DNA, the CDR3 is TGTGCCAGCAGTTACCGGTGGGACGAGCAGTACTTC. It is translated as CASSYRWDEQYF. The rearrangement uses TRBV6-2 or TRBV6-3 and TRBJ2-7; no definite D call. The length of the CDR3 is 12 residues. Trimming stripped 2 bases from V and 5 bases from J, with 7 bases between. Germline CDR1 is MNHEY and CDR2 is SVGEGT.

This clonotype has just a few counts. The chain links TRBV21-1 to TRBJ1-5. TRBV21-1 is classified as a pseudogene. CDR3 length: 15 residues. The CDR3 spells CASGLGFYSNQPQHF. The CDR3 coding sequence is TGTGCCAGCGGCCTAGGGTTCTATAGCAATCAGCCCCAGCATTTT.

This clonotype was counted only a few times. The rearrangement joins TRBV28 to TRBJ2-2; 12 bases match TRBD2. Germline assignment: CDR1 MDHEN and CDR2 SYDVKM. V shed 5 bases and J 7 bases; nucleotides not matched to a gene: 11. The CDR3 runs 17 residues. The CDR3: CASSPSMGLAGYGELFF. The CDR3 DNA sequence: TGTGCCAGCAGTCCCTCGATGGGACTAGCGGGTTACGGGGAGCTGTTTTTT.

A few counts support this clonotype. This rearrangement joins TRBV3-1 to TRBJ2-3; 11 nucleotides align to TRBD2. Germline trimming cut 4 bases from V and 0 bases from J; bases unmatched to any gene: 6. Germline loops: CDR1 LGHDT, CDR2 YNNKEL (reference sequence). This CDR3 is built from 17 residues. CDR3 region: CASSRLTSGTSTDTQYF. CDR3 in DNA: TGTGCCAGCAGCCGCCTGACTAGCGGGACTAGCACAGATACGCAGTATTTT.

V and J are TRBV3-1 and TRBJ2-7; unclear D gene. The CDR3 spans 13 residues. Trimming left V 2 bases short and J 3 bases short, with 8 bases between. Germline assignment: CDR1 LGHDT and CDR2 YNNKEL (reference sequence). CDR3 in amino acids: CASSQFTNYEQYF. The DNA for the CDR3 is TGTGCCAGCAGCCAATTTACAAACTACGAGCAGTACTTC.

The chain uses TRBV6-1 and TRBJ2-1; D is possibly TRBD1 (5 bases). The germline V gene has CDR1 MNHNS and CDR2 SASEGT. This CDR3 is 15 amino acids long. V dropped 6 bases and J dropped 4 bases, with 16 bases sitting between them. CDR3 DNA: TGTGCCAGCAGCTTAAGTCCCGACAGTTACAATGAGCAGTTCTTC. This codes for CASSLSPDSYNEQFF.

This chain joins TRBV7-9 and TRBJ1-1, with a tentative D call TRBD1 (6 bases). Trimming took 1 base from V and 5 from J, leaving 14 bases between them. The CDR3 loop spans 15 amino acids. CDR1 is SEHNR, CDR2 FQNEAQ, per germline (reference sequence). CDR3 sequence reads: CASSLGGRGETEAFF. The DNA for the CDR3 is TGTGCCAGCAGCTTAGGGGGCAGGGGAGAGACTGAAGCTTTCTTT.

The table lists this clonotype with a few counts. The chain employs TRBV20-1 and TRBJ1-5; D is perhaps TRBD1 (5 bases). V was clipped by 3 bases and J by 0 bases, with 12 bases between them. The CDR3 is made up of 15 amino acids. Germline CDR1 reads DFQATT; CDR2 reads SNEGSKA (reference sequence). CDR3: CSARRGVNSNQPQHF. The CDR3 DNA is TGCAGTGCTAGGCGGGGGGTGAATAGCAATCAGCCCCAGCATTTT.

This chain connects TRBV9 to TRBJ2-1, with no clear D. Germline assignment: CDR1 SGDLS and CDR2 YYNGEE. The CDR3 spans 13 residues. V was cut by 0 bases and J by 6 bases, with 7 bases left in between. CDR3 nucleotide sequence: TGTGCCAGCAGCGTAGGGATGGGCAATGAGCAGTTCTTC. This encodes CASSVGMGNEQFF.

V gene TRBV20-1 combines with J gene TRBJ1-1, with TRBD1 matching over 7 bases. The CDR3 spans 20 residues. Germline V gene lookup returns CDR1 DFQATT and CDR2 SNEGSKA (reference sequence). V lost 3 bases to trimming and J lost 3 bases; unmatched junction nucleotides: 25. CDR3 DNA sequence: TGCAGTGCTAGGGGCCCGGTCCAAGACAGGGCCTCGGGACCTTACACTGAAGCTTTCTTT. Residues: CSARGPVQDRASGPYTEAFF.

This clonotype was seen more than once but under ten times. The chain combines TRBV4-2 with TRBJ2-1, with TRBD1 matching 9 bases. The CDR3 loop spans 14 amino acids. The V gene's germline CDR1 is LGHNA and CDR2 YNFKEQ. The V and J ends lost 5 bases and 5 bases, in that order; junction bases with no gene match: 4. The CDR3 loop reads CASSGDRAHNEQFF. DNA for the CDR3: TGTGCCAGCAGCGGGGACAGGGCTCACAATGAGCAGTTCTTC.

This clonotype was recorded at least ten times. The chain joins TRBV7-2 to TRBJ2-1, with 12 bases aligning to TRBD2. Germline V CDR1 and CDR2: SGHTA, FQGNSA. The CDR3 is made up of 15 amino acids. The ends lost 5 bases at V and 5 bases at J; junction bases unmatched: 4. This CDR3 reads CASSLRLAGDNEQFF. The CDR3 region has the DNA TGTGCCAGCAGCCTCCGACTAGCGGGGGACAATGAGCAGTTCTTC. Full variable domain (missing parts from reference TRBV7-2 and TRBJ2-1): GAGVSQSPSNKVTEKGKDVELRCDPISGHTALYWYRQSLGQGLEFLIYFQGNSAPDKSGLPSDRFSAERTGGSVSTLTIQRTQQEDSAVYLCASSLRLAGDNEQFFGPGTRLTVL.

The chain combines TRBV30 with TRBJ2-1; TRBD1 is a possible D gene (5 bases). This CDR3 contains 11 residues. Trimming left V 2 bases short and J 15 bases short, with 14 bases between. The germline V gene has CDR1 GTSNPN and CDR2 SVGIG (reference sequence). The CDR3 bases are TGTGCCTGGAGTCTCTCAGGGTCATGGTTCTTC. This codes for CAWSLSGSWFF.

This rearrangement joins TRBV4-3 to TRBJ1-1, with D tentatively TRBD1 (5 bases). V was shortened by 0 bases and J by 0 bases, with 8 bases between the two germline ends. The CDR3 spans 15 residues. The V gene's germline CDR1 is LGHNA and CDR2 YSLEER. CDR3 loop: CASSQDRGMNTEAFF. DNA of the CDR3: TGCGCCAGCAGCCAAGATCGGGGCATGAACACTGAAGCTTTCTTT.

At least ten counts were recorded for this clonotype. The chain carries TRBV20-1 and TRBJ2-1; a weak D match, TRBD2 (6 bases). Germline V gene lookup returns CDR1 DFQATT and CDR2 SNEGSKA (reference sequence). The CDR3 is 14 amino acids. Between the trimmed V and J ends, which lost 6 bases and 3 bases, there was a span of 15 bases. CDR3 region: CSALSPSDYNEQFF. CDR3 nucleotides: TGCAGTGCGCTAAGCCCTAGCGACTACAATGAGCAGTTCTTC.

This clonotype has a handful of counts. V and J are TRBV9 and TRBJ2-2; D is unresolved. CDR1 is SGDLS, CDR2 YYNGEE, per germline. CDR3 length: 13 residues. V was pared by 2 bases and J by 5 bases, with 7 bases between. The CDR3 DNA sequence: TGTGCCAGCAGCGTCCTTGGGACCGGGGAGCTGTTTTTT. This codes for CASSVLGTGELFF.

This clonotype was observed many times. CDR3 bases: TGTGCCAGCAGTTACCGACTAGCGGGAGACACCGGGGAGCTGTTTTTT. This sequence encodes CASSYRLAGDTGELFF. The chain recombines TRBV12-3 or TRBV12-4 with TRBJ2-2; 12 bases are shared with TRBD2. The V segment lost 4 bases and the J segment 3 bases; nucleotides outside the gene matches: 3. This CDR3 contains 16 residues.

This clonotype has more than one count but fewer than ten. The chain links TRBV18 to TRBJ2-7, with 8 nucleotides matching TRBD1. Germline V CDR1 and CDR2: KGHSH, LQKENI. The trim removed 3 bases at V and 0 bases at J, leaving 7 bases unmatched. The CDR3 length is 16 residues. The CDR3 DNA is TGTGCCAGCTCACCTACCACAGGGGGGCTCTCCTACGAGCAGTACTTC. Amino acid sequence: CASSPTTGGLSYEQYF.

The V and J genes are TRBV10-2 and TRBJ2-3, with TRBD2 as a possible D gene (5 bases). V dropped 1 base and J dropped 1 base, with 9 bases sitting between them. In germline, CDR1 is WSHSY, CDR2 SAAADI. The CDR3 runs 15 residues. This CDR3 reads CASSEWVSGTDTQYF. DNA of the CDR3: TGCGCCAGCAGTGAGTGGGTTAGCGGCACAGATACGCAGTATTTT.

In this sample, this clonotype turned up many times. The gene calls are TRBV28 and TRBJ1-1; 7 bases fit TRBD1. Germline loops: CDR1 MDHEN, CDR2 SYDVKM. The trim removed 6 bases at V and 3 bases at J, leaving 7 bases unmatched. This CDR3 is built from 14 residues. CDR3 DNA: TGTGCCAGCAGGCCGACAGGGTACGACACTGAAGCTTTCTTT. Translated, it gives CASRPTGYDTEAFF.

The chain employs TRBV20-1 and TRBJ2-7; perhaps D is TRBD1 or TRBD2 (5 bases each). V lost 5 bases, J lost 2 bases, and 16 bases lay in between. This CDR3 contains 14 residues. Per germline, CDR1 DFQATT and CDR2 SNEGSKA (reference sequence). CDR3 region: CSAGSRGYAYEQYF. The CDR3 bases are TGCAGTGCTGGCTCGAGGGGTTACGCCTACGAGCAGTACTTC.

This clonotype has only a few counts. The V and J genes are TRBV12-3 or TRBV12-4 and TRBJ2-7, with 8 bases fitting TRBD1. Losses at the gene ends were 3 bases for V and 3 bases for J; bases not matched to a gene: 4. The CDR3 sequence is 14 residues long. The CDR3 bases are TGTGCCAGCAGTTTGGGGGACAGGCGCTACGAGCAGTACTTC. This gives the protein CASSLGDRRYEQYF.